The T cell receptor (beta chain) under discussion was sequenced for a study of graft-versus-host responses after intestinal transplantation. Study background: Each of the recipients got a multivisceral, liver-intestinal, or isolated intestinal transplant. Anti-thymocyte globulin induction, then tacrolimus and steroids for about 3 years, went to all recipients. Notes on the study in general: Subjects displaying graft-donor T cell macrochimerism possessed elevated graft-versus-host to host-versus-graft clonal ratios inside allografts.

A single count supports this clone. Its antigen is undetermined. Here immunoSEQ multiplex PCR was the method, and the copy in TCRdb shows in-frame clones only, minus some. The sample has some 69,000 clones, about nine tenths seen once; the top ten hold 6.7%. Bone marrow aspirates were taken post-transplant, from the posterior iliac crest or another site. The V and J ends lost 7 bases and 2 bases, in that order; junction bases with no gene match: 7. CDR3 length equals 15 residues. Per germline, CDR1 LNHDA and CDR2 SQIVND (reference sequence). The specimen was bone marrow, collected around 730 days after intestinal transplantation. This sequence was found in a human patient who received an intestinal transplant, so some T cells may come from the graft donor. The rearrangement uses TRBV19 and TRBJ2-5; 10 bases align to TRBD2. CDR3 sequence reads: CASIRASGRQETQYF. The CDR3 DNA sequence: TGTGCCAGTATCAGGGCTAGCGGGAGACAAGAGACCCAGTACTTC.